What follows are 8 T cell receptor beta chains derived from one specimen sequenced in a study of T cell responses to AZD1222 COVID-19 vaccine. Repertoires were generated with immunoSEQ multiplex PCR, while TCRdb's copy carries only in-frame clones and drops some. The sample includes roughly 120,000 clones, approximately 83% of them seen just once. This specimen consisted of peripheral blood, obtained on day 0 of AZD1222 vaccination. The receptors shown here come from an adult in good health.

This sequence joins TRBV5-6 and TRBJ1-3; maybe TRBD1 (6 bases). V shed 4 bases and J shed 0 bases, with 11 bases lying between them. The germline gives CDR1 SGHDT, CDR2 YYEEEE. The CDR3 length is 15 residues. This CDR3 reads CASSTAGDSGNTIYF. The CDR3 bases are TGTGCCAGCAGCACAGCAGGGGACTCTGGAAACACCATATATTTT. The whole variable domain, remainder taken from reference TRBV5-6 and TRBJ1-3, is DAGVTQSPTHLIKTRGQQVTLRCSPKSGHDTVSWYQQALGQGPQFIFQYYEEEERQRGNFPDRFSGHQFPNYSSELNVNALLLGDSALYLCASSTAGDSGNTIYFGEGSWLTVV.

The rearrangement uses TRBV4-1 and TRBJ2-7; either TRBD1 or TRBD2 may fit D (6 bases each). V was trimmed by 3 bases and J by 3 bases, leaving 15 bases between them. The CDR3 has 15 residues. Germline V gene sequence: CDR1 MGHRA, CDR2 YSYEKL. The CDR3 DNA is TGCGCCAGCAGCCAGCTACAGGGAGGAGTCTACGAGCAGTACTTC. Translating gives CASSQLQGGVYEQYF.

This clone was picked up a small number of times. This chain uses TRBV18 with TRBJ1-2; D possibly corresponds to TRBD1 (5 bases). The CDR3 totals 15 residues. Between the trimmed V and J ends, which lost 6 bases and 6 bases, there was a span of 20 bases. Germline CDR1 reads KGHSH; CDR2 reads LQKENI. The CDR3 region is CASSPTGARLNGYTF. The CDR3 DNA is TGTGCCAGCTCGCCCACAGGAGCCCGACTAAATGGCTACACCTTC.

V and J are TRBV7-9 and TRBJ1-4; 8 bases are a match to TRBD1. The CDR3 loop spans 12 amino acids. The germline V gene has CDR1 SEHNR and CDR2 FQNEAQ (reference sequence). Trimming took 5 bases from V and 7 from J; bases not matched to a gene: 0. The CDR3 coding sequence is TGTGCCAGCAGCGGACAGGGTGAAAAACTGTTTTTT. Amino acids: CASSGQGEKLFF.

The chain couples TRBV5-4 to TRBJ2-2; perhaps TRBD2 as D (5 bases). Germline values: CDR1 SGHNT, CDR2 YYREEE (reference sequence). The CDR3 extends over 14 amino acids. The V end lost 4 bases, the J end lost 6 bases, and 13 bases lay between the germline ends. The CDR3 sequence is CASSEIAISGELFF. The CDR3 coding sequence is TGTGCCAGCAGCGAGATAGCGATTTCCGGGGAGCTGTTTTTT.

The rearrangement links TRBV27 to TRBJ1-5, with D hard to call. Deletions cut 5 bases from V and 4 bases from J, with 12 bases between. The CDR3 length is 14 residues. The V gene's germline CDR1 is MNHEY and CDR2 SMNVEV (reference sequence). CDR3 sequence reads: CASSVSSGNQPQHF. The DNA of the CDR3 is TGTGCCAGCAGTGTCTCCTCCGGGAATCAGCCCCAGCATTTT.

This chain joins TRBV4-2 and TRBJ2-5; 8 bases fit TRBD1. The CDR3 sequence is 14 residues long. The J segment lost 4 bases and the V segment lost 5 bases, leaving 6 bases of the junction unmatched. In germline, CDR1 is LGHNA, CDR2 YNFKEQ. CDR3 residues: CASSRTGGSETQYF. CDR3 DNA sequence: TGTGCCAGCAGCAGAACAGGGGGTTCAGAGACCCAGTACTTC.

The rearrangement uses TRBV5-4 and TRBJ2-3, with D perhaps being TRBD1 or TRBD2 (5 bases each). The CDR3 spans 15 residues. The V end was cut by 5 bases, the J end by 0 bases, with 13 bases between. Germline assignment: CDR1 SGHNT and CDR2 YYREEE (reference sequence). CDR3 sequence: CASRGETSSTDTQYF. The CDR3 coding sequence is TGTGCCAGCAGGGGGGAGACTTCTAGCACAGATACGCAGTATTTT.